These 30 T cell receptor beta chains came from one sample sequenced in a study of T cell responses to AZD1222 COVID-19 vaccine. Clones were sequenced by immunoSEQ multiplex PCR, and TCRdb holds only the in-frame ones, with some missing. The data contain 130,000 to 150,000 clones, 85% to 90% of them singletons. The sample consisted of peripheral blood, taken on day 0 of AZD1222 vaccination. The receptors stem from an adult in good health.

The V gene is TRBV10-3, the J gene TRBJ2-7; possibly TRBD1 for D (6 bases). V gave up 2 bases and J gave up 5 bases, with 13 bases separating them. Germline V gene lookup returns CDR1 ENHRY and CDR2 SYGVKD. The CDR3 runs 14 residues. The CDR3 is CAISEDVRGNEQYF. For the CDR3, the DNA is TGTGCCATCAGTGAGGACGTCAGGGGTAACGAGCAGTACTTC.

This chain uses TRBV5-1 with TRBJ1-3; 8 bases map to TRBD1. The V segment lost 7 bases and the J segment 8 bases; nucleotides outside the gene matches: 8. The CDR3 covers 13 residues. The germline V gene has CDR1 SGHRS and CDR2 YFSETQ. The CDR3 loop is CASATGDDHTIYF. The CDR3 DNA sequence: TGCGCCAGCGCGACAGGGGATGATCACACCATATATTTT. The full variable domain, in which reference TRBV5-1 and TRBJ1-3 provide the parts outside the CDR3, is KAGVTQTPRYLIKTRGQQVTLSCSPISGHRSVSWYQQTPGQGLQFLFEYFSETQRNKGNFPGRFSGRQFSNSRSEMNVSTLELGDSALYLCASATGDDHTIYFGEGSWLTVV.

Note on this clone: Other nucleotide sequences in the sample specify the same CDR3. V and J are TRBV4-1 and TRBJ1-3; no clear D. Germline values: CDR1 MGHRA, CDR2 YSYEKL. CDR3 length: 12 amino acids. Trimming removed 4 bases at V and 4 bases at J, with 5 bases between. The CDR3 loop is CASSPEGNTIYF. The CDR3 DNA sequence: TGCGCCAGCAGCCCCGAAGGAAACACCATATATTTT.

The rearrangement links TRBV2 to TRBJ1-5; D is uncertain. The CDR3 has 14 amino acids. Looked up from germline, CDR1 is SNHLY and CDR2 is FYNNEI. Deletions cut 3 bases from V and 1 base from J, with 7 bases between. CDR3 DNA sequence: TGTGCCAGCAGTGAGTTCTCCAGCAATCAGCCCCAGCATTTT. This sequence encodes CASSEFSSNQPQHF. Full variable domain (rest looked up from reference TRBV2 and TRBJ1-5): EPEVTQTPSHQVTQMGQEVILRCVPISNHLYFYWYRQILGQKVEFLVSFYNNEISEKSEIFDDQFSVERPDGSNFTLKIRSTKLEDSAMYFCASSEFSSNQPQHFGDGTRLSIL.

This chain links TRBV28 with TRBJ2-1; D remains ambiguous. CDR3 length equals 11 residues. With 4 bases removed from V and 10 bases from J, the gap between germline ends came to 8 bases. From germline, CDR1 is MDHEN and CDR2 SYDVKM. The DNA for the CDR3 is TGTGCCAGCAGTTCACTGGGGGAGCAGTTCTTC. It is translated as CASSSLGEQFF. Variable domain in full (rest from reference TRBV28 and TRBJ2-1): DVKVTQSSRYLVKRTGEKVFLECVQDMDHENMFWYRQDPGLGLRLIYFSYDVKMKEKGDIPEGYSVSREKKERFSLILESASTNQTSMYLCASSSLGEQFFGPGTRLTVL.

The chain is built from TRBV7-2 and TRBJ1-1; D is unclear. The CDR3 consists of 13 residues. Germline V gives CDR1 SGHTA, CDR2 FQGNSA. V lost 2 bases and J 1 base, leaving 5 bases between the germline ends. The CDR3 reads CASSLWENTEAFF. The CDR3 nucleotides are TGTGCCAGCAGCTTATGGGAGAACACTGAAGCTTTCTTT.

The chain links TRBV7-9 to TRBJ1-5; D unclear. Trimming took off 7 bases at V and 2 bases at J, with 6 bases between the two ends. The germline V gene has CDR1 SEHNR and CDR2 FQNEAQ (reference sequence). The length of the CDR3 is 12 residues. The CDR3 here is CASTTGNQPQHF. In DNA, the CDR3 is TGTGCCAGCACCACGGGCAATCAGCCCCAGCATTTT.

This clone was recorded once. This chain's CDR3 is CAISLGDRADTQYF. The CDR3 nucleotides read TGTGCCATCAGTCTCGGAGACCGCGCAGATACGCAGTATTTT. J is TRBJ2-3 and V is TRBV10-3; D not certain. The germline V and J ends were trimmed by 5 bases and 4 bases, with 13 bases remaining between them. This CDR3 has 14 residues. CDR1 ENHRY and CDR2 SYGVKD come from the germline V gene.

This chain joins TRBV24-1 and TRBJ1-5; D is unresolved. Germline CDR1 KGHDR, CDR2 SFDVKD. CDR3 length equals 12 residues. Trimming removed 4 bases at V and 6 bases at J, with 6 bases between. In DNA form, the CDR3 reads TGTGCCACCAGTGAGTCAGGTCAGCCCCAGCATTTT. This translates into CATSESGQPQHF.

The gene calls are TRBV2 and TRBJ1-4; TRBD1 aligns across 7 bases. Germline trimming cut 11 bases from V and 6 bases from J; bases unmatched to any gene: 6. This CDR3 is 12 amino acids long. The germline gives CDR1 SNHLY, CDR2 FYNNEI. CDR3 DNA: TGTGCCGACGGGACAGATGATGAAAAACTGTTTTTT. Protein product: CADGTDDEKLFF.

The chain is built from TRBV24-1 and TRBJ2-1; D call uncertain. This CDR3 region has 17 residues. V dropped 4 bases and J dropped 4 bases, with 19 bases sitting between them. The germline gives CDR1 KGHDR, CDR2 SFDVKD. CDR3 sequence (DNA): TGTGCCACCAGTGACCAGGACCCCACAGAAGGGTACAATGAGCAGTTCTTC. Residues: CATSDQDPTEGYNEQFF.

The chain combines TRBV19 with TRBJ1-2; D may be TRBD1 (5 bases). The germline V gene encodes CDR1 LNHDA and CDR2 SQIVND (reference sequence). V lost 5 bases and J 6 bases, leaving 19 bases between the germline ends. The CDR3 covers 15 residues. The DNA of the CDR3 is TGTGCCAGTAGTCCTGAACCCAGGGTACAGGATGGCTACACCTTC. The encoded protein is CASSPEPRVQDGYTF.

The chain links TRBV2 to TRBJ1-1, with D unclear. The V gene lost 3 bases and the J gene lost 8 bases, with 7 bases spanning the gap. The CDR3 runs 11 residues. Germline lookup yields CDR1 SNHLY and CDR2 FYNNEI. The CDR3 nucleotides are TGTGCCAGCAGTGACACACTAGAAGCTTTCTTT. Its protein is CASSDTLEAFF.

This chain links TRBV30 with TRBJ1-2; 12 positions match TRBD1. This CDR3 region has 15 residues. V lost 1 base to trimming and J lost 8 bases; unmatched junction nucleotides: 8. CDR1 is GTSNPN and CDR2 is SVGIG in the germline V gene (reference sequence). DNA for the CDR3: TGTGCCTGGAGTGGAGGGACAGGGGGCGCGGACGGCTACACCTTC. Its translation is CAWSGGTGGADGYTF.

This clone was detected once. The chain couples TRBV7-9 to TRBJ2-5; D ambiguous. Germline CDR1 reads SEHNR; CDR2 reads FQNEAQ (reference sequence). The CDR3 spans 15 residues. Trimming took 4 bases from V and 5 from J, leaving 17 bases between them. CDR3 residues: CASSSLTSDAETQYF. As DNA, the CDR3 is TGTGCCAGCAGCTCACTCACATCGGACGCGGAGACCCAGTACTTC.

The chain carries TRBV12-2 and TRBJ1-1. TRBV12-2 is labeled a pseudogene. The CDR3 has 15 amino acids. For the CDR3, the DNA is TGTGCAAGTCGCTTAGCCCCGCCCTTGAACACTGAAGCTTTCTTT. It translates to CASRLAPPLNTEAFF.

The chain has TRBV6-5 and TRBJ1-2, with no clear D. The CDR3 sequence is 13 residues long. Germline CDR1 reads MNHEY; CDR2 reads SVGAGI. Trimming took 2 bases from V and 2 from J, leaving 6 bases between them. CDR3 bases: TGTGCCAGCAGTTACCATCAGAACTATGGCTACACCTTC. Translating gives CASSYHQNYGYTF.

V and J are TRBV7-8 and TRBJ2-5, with D uncertain. The CDR3 is made up of 14 amino acids. Germline lookup yields CDR1 SGHVS and CDR2 FQNEAQ. Trimming stripped 4 bases from V and 0 bases from J, with 9 bases between. This CDR3 is CASSSVPYQETQYF. CDR3 DNA: TGTGCCAGCAGCTCTGTCCCCTACCAAGAGACCCAGTACTTC.

V and J are TRBV30 and TRBJ2-7; tentative D call: TRBD1 (5 bases). Per the germline V gene, CDR1 is GTSNPN and CDR2 is SVGIG (reference sequence). Deletions cut 3 bases from V and 4 bases from J, with 10 bases between. This CDR3 contains 12 residues. The CDR3 is CAWSADRYEQYF. For the CDR3, the DNA is TGTGCCTGGAGCGCAGACAGATACGAGCAGTACTTC. Full variable domain (missing parts from reference TRBV30 and TRBJ2-7): SQTIHQWPATLVQPVGSPLSLECTVEGTSNPNLYWYRQAAGRGLQLLFYSVGIGQISSEVPQNLSASRPQDRQFILSSKKLLLSDSGFYLCAWSADRYEQYFGPGTRLTVT.

The chain is built from TRBV18 and TRBJ2-1, with 7 bases that match TRBD2. The CDR3 runs 16 residues. Trimming took 4 bases from V and 7 from J; bases not matched to a gene: 13. In germline, CDR1 is KGHSH, CDR2 LQKENI. CDR3 sequence: CASSRVFAGVVNEQFF. CDR3 in DNA: TGTGCCAGCTCACGAGTCTTCGCGGGAGTCGTAAATGAGCAGTTCTTC. Full variable domain (outside the CDR3, taken from reference TRBV18 and TRBJ2-1): NAGVMQNPRHLVRRRGQEARLRCSPMKGHSHVYWYRQLPEEGLKFMVYLQKENIIDESGMPKERFSAEFPKEGPSILRIQQVVRGDSAAYFCASSRVFAGVVNEQFFGPGTRLTVL.

The DNA for the CDR3 is TGTGCCAGTAGCAGGGCCTTCAATGAGCAGTTCTTC. Amino acids: CASSRAFNEQFF. V gene TRBV19 combines with J gene TRBJ2-1; possibly TRBD1 for D (5 bases). CDR1 and CDR2 from the germline V gene are LNHDA and SQIVND (reference sequence). Deletions cut 6 bases from V and 6 bases from J, with 9 bases between. This CDR3 spans 12 amino acids.

V is TRBV7-8 and J is TRBJ1-2; no clear D. CDR1 SGHVS and CDR2 FQNEAQ come from the germline V gene. The CDR3 loop spans 15 amino acids. Trimming took off 0 bases at V and 5 bases at J, with 13 bases between the two ends. The CDR3 DNA reads as TGTGCCAGCAGCTTAGCCCTGGGCAGAGCTTATGGCTACACCTTC. It encodes CASSLALGRAYGYTF.

The J gene is TRBJ2-7, the V gene TRBV7-8; 9 bases line up with TRBD2. The germline V gene has CDR1 SGHVS and CDR2 FQNEAQ. This CDR3 comprises 15 residues. V lost 1 base and J lost 7; bases outside the gene matches: 8. CDR3 sequence reads: CASSLVLAGSREQYF. The CDR3 region has the DNA TGTGCCAGCAGCTTAGTCCTAGCGGGATCTCGAGAGCAGTACTTC.

The chain couples TRBV7-9 to TRBJ1-4, with D possibly being TRBD1 (6 bases). V gave up 4 bases and J gave up 10 bases, with 16 bases separating them. From germline, CDR1 is SEHNR and CDR2 FQNEAQ (reference sequence). This CDR3 region has 14 residues. CDR3 residues: CASSSGHAEGKLFF. DNA of the CDR3: TGTGCCAGCAGCTCGGGACACGCGGAAGGAAAACTGTTTTTT.

The rearrangement links TRBV4-1 to TRBJ2-1; TRBD2 agrees at 9 bases. Germline assignment: CDR1 MGHRA and CDR2 YSYEKL. This CDR3 is built from 14 residues. With 2 bases clipped from V and 16 bases from J, the junction kept 12 bases outside the gene matches. The CDR3 nucleotides read TGCGCCAGCAGCCAACCCTTCCCGCGGGGGGGACCCTTCTTC. Its protein product is CASSQPFPRGGPFF.

This clone was found once. V gene TRBV3-1 (or the pseudogene TRBV3-2) combines with J gene TRBJ2-7; 9 positions match TRBD2. Germline V gene data show CDR1 as LGHDT and CDR2 as YNNKEL (reference sequence). The V segment lost 8 bases and the J segment 3 bases; nucleotides outside the gene matches: 11. This CDR3 spans 15 amino acids. The CDR3 region has the DNA TGTGCCAGCCGCGGGGGACTAGCCCGAGACTACGAGCAGTACTTC. Amino acids: CASRGGLARDYEQYF.

The chain is built from TRBV3-1 (or the pseudogene TRBV3-2) and TRBJ1-5; D is uncertain. The CDR3 length is 13 residues. From germline, CDR1 is LGHDT and CDR2 YNNKEL (reference sequence). With 2 bases removed from V and 3 bases from J, the gap between germline ends came to 5 bases. The CDR3 sequence: CASSQQYNQPQHF. The CDR3 DNA is TGTGCCAGCAGCCAACAATACAATCAGCCCCAGCATTTT.

The chain links TRBV9 to TRBJ2-1; D gene uncertain. Germline V lookup: CDR1 SGDLS, CDR2 YYNGEE. Trimming took 0 bases from V and 2 from J, leaving 15 bases between them. The CDR3 totals 17 residues. CDR3 loop: CASSVGAGVSPYNEQFF. The DNA of the CDR3 is TGTGCCAGCAGCGTAGGAGCTGGGGTAAGCCCCTACAATGAGCAGTTCTTC.

This sequence joins TRBV5-1 and TRBJ2-3; 10 positions match TRBD2. Per germline, CDR1 SGHRS and CDR2 YFSETQ. The CDR3 spans 18 residues. The V segment lost 0 bases and the J segment 2 bases; nucleotides outside the gene matches: 9. The CDR3 protein is CASSLGPKRGGYTDTQYF. In DNA form, the CDR3 reads TGCGCCAGCAGCTTGGGACCTAAGCGGGGGGGATACACAGATACGCAGTATTTT.

This chain uses TRBV5-4 with TRBJ2-2, with D uncertain. The CDR3 covers 15 residues. Trimming took off 1 base at V and 6 bases at J, with 13 bases between the two ends. Germline CDR1 is SGHNT and CDR2 is YYREEE (reference sequence). The CDR3 here is CASSLRGARSGELFF. The CDR3 DNA sequence: TGTGCCAGCAGCTTGCGTGGAGCCAGGTCCGGGGAGCTGTTTTTT.